This record looks at one T cell receptor (beta chain) sequence and its context. Its matching antigen is unknown. This sample stems from a study of T cells in Graves' hyperthyroidism and ophthalmopathy. Across the whole study: At initial diagnosis, before any treatment had begun, peripheral blood was obtained. Study-level points and caveats: Appearing also in blood were most of the thyroid clonotypes expanded above 0.001.

The TCR beta CDR3 regions underwent amplification using RNA transcripts as the source. The HTBI primer set drove a first-round RT-PCR of the TCR CDR3. From the multiplex PCR reads, TCRdb called clonotypes with MiXCR, one entry per CDR3 protein. The data contain 300,000 to 500,000 distinct CDR3 sequences, 14% to 15% of them seen just once; the ten biggest clones take up about 33%. Germline V gives CDR1 MNHNS, CDR2 SASEGT. The V end lost 6 bases, the J end lost 0 bases, and 12 bases lay between the germline ends. The CDR3 spans 15 residues. The chain links TRBV6-1 to TRBJ1-3; no clear D. Source material: blood. This clonotype was sampled from a woman aged 30 to 39 with Graves' hyperthyroidism. The CDR3 loop is CASRLNVYSGNTIYF. The DNA of the CDR3 is TGTGCCAGCAGACTTAATGTTTACTCTGGAAACACCATATATTTT.